This TCR beta chain was identified during a study of CD8 T cells in Susac syndrome. Sequencing of TCR beta was undertaken in CD8+ and CD4+ T cells derived from blood. While serving as controls, healthy donors were matched for age and sex. Negative isolation yielded CD4+ and CD8+ T cells, and FACS enriched TEMRA cells. The RNA, about 0.45 to 1 ug, was put through reverse transcription using random hexamers. Across 54 Vbeta and 13 Jbeta, immunoSEQ multiplex PCR amplified TCR beta CDR3. Via MiXCR, TCRdb re-called the immunoSEQ multiplex PCR reads, giving one row per CDR3 protein. The repertoire includes roughly 140,000 distinct CDR3 sequences, approximately 95% of them detected once, and around 0.29% sits in the top ten. Germline lookup yields CDR1 SGHTA and CDR2 FQGNSA. The CDR3 sequence is 17 residues long. V was pared by 2 bases and J by 2 bases, with 13 bases between.

This sequence originates from a human donor in good health. The chain couples TRBV7-2 to TRBJ2-6; D might be TRBD1 (6 bases). Sequencing was performed on CD8+ T cells from PBMCs. CDR3 region: CASSLNRANTGANVLTF. In DNA form, the CDR3 reads TGTGCCAGCAGCTTAAACAGGGCGAATACTGGGGCCAACGTCCTGACTTTC.